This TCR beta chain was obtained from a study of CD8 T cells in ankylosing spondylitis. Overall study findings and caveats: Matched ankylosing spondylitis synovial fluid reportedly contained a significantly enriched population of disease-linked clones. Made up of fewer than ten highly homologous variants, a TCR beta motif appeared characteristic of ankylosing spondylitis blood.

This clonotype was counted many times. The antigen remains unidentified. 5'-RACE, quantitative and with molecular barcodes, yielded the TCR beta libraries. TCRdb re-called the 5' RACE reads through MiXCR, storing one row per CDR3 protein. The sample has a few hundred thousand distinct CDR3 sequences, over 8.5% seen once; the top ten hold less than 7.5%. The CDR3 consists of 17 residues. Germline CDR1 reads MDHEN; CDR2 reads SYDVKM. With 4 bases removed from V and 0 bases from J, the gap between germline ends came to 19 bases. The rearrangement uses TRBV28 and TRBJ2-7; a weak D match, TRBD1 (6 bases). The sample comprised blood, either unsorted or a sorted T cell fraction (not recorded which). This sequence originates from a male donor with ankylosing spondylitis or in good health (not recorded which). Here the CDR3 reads CASSSYGQTWSSYEQYF. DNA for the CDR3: TGTGCCAGCAGTTCCTACGGACAGACCTGGAGCTCCTACGAGCAGTACTTC. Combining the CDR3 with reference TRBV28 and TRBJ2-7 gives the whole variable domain DVKVTQSSRYLVKRTGEKVFLECVQDMDHENMFWYRQDPGLGLRLIYFSYDVKMKEKGDIPEGYSVSREKKERFSLILESASTNQTSMYLCASSSYGQTWSSYEQYFGPGTRLTVT.